This passage covers 18 T cell receptor beta chains from one sample sequenced in a study of CD8 T cells in Susac syndrome. RNA, at roughly 0.5 to 1 ug, was reverse transcribed with random hexamers. From the immunoSEQ multiplex PCR reads, TCRdb called clonotypes with MiXCR, one entry per CDR3 protein. This sample yields around 140,000 distinct CDR3 sequences, of which 85% to 95% are seen a single time; more than 0.14% belongs to the top ten. Specimen: CD4+ T cells from PBMCs. These receptors were taken from a human donor with Susac syndrome.

The chain employs TRBV28 and TRBJ2-3; D is possibly TRBD2 (6 bases). The ends were cut back, 10 bases at V and 1 base at J, with 21 bases in the middle. Germline CDR1 and CDR2: MDHEN and SYDVKM. This CDR3 region has 16 residues. The CDR3 reads CATNQESGLRTDTQYF. Here the CDR3 DNA reads TGTGCCACCAACCAAGAATCGGGACTGCGCACAGATACGCAGTATTTT.

This chain uses TRBV28 with TRBJ1-5; 8 nucleotides match TRBD1. The CDR3 sequence is 15 residues long. After removal of 6 bases from V and 4 bases from J, the junction contained 8 bases not matched to a gene. Germline CDR1 MDHEN, CDR2 SYDVKM. The CDR3 protein is CASRFTGGGNQPQHF. Written as DNA, the CDR3 is TGTGCCAGCAGATTTACAGGGGGGGGAAATCAGCCCCAGCATTTT.

As DNA, the CDR3 is TGTGCCAGCAGCCCAGATCCCCCTACTAGCGCCTCCCAAGAGACCCAGTACTTC. Its translation is CASSPDPPTSASQETQYF. The chain uses TRBV9 and TRBJ2-5; 7 bases map to TRBD2. Germline-derived CDR1 and CDR2 are SGDLS and YYNGEE. The V segment lost 4 bases and the J segment 1 base; nucleotides outside the gene matches: 16. The CDR3 length is 18 residues.

The chain carries TRBV20-1 and TRBJ2-3, with 8 positions matching TRBD2. Germline CDR1 is DFQATT and CDR2 is SNEGSKA (reference sequence). V shed 6 bases, J shed 4 bases, and the junction held 6 bases outside the gene matches. The CDR3 consists of 13 residues. As DNA, the CDR3 is TGCAGTGCGACGGGAGGGCCTGCAGATACGCAGTATTTT. Translating gives CSATGGPADTQYF.

This clonotype has only one observation. The chain links TRBV30 to TRBJ1-5; possibly TRBD1 for D (6 bases). There are 13 residues in the CDR3. Trimming shortened V by 1 base and J by 6 bases, and 10 bases separated the two germline ends. In germline, CDR1 is GTSNPN, CDR2 SVGIG (reference sequence). CDR3 DNA: TGTGCCTGGAGTGGGACAGCGGGTCAGCCCCAGCATTTT. Translated: CAWSGTAGQPQHF.

This chain links TRBV12-3 or TRBV12-4 with TRBJ1-1; no clear D. V was cut by 7 bases and J by 4 bases, with 16 bases left in between. This CDR3 has 14 amino acids. The CDR3 DNA follows: TGTGCCAGCACCCTCGTATTGGGGTTCACTGAAGCTTTCTTT. Encoded protein: CASTLVLGFTEAFF.

The J gene is TRBJ1-4, the V gene TRBV6-5, with a tentative D call TRBD1 (5 bases). Germline CDR1 and CDR2: MNHEY and SVGAGI. This CDR3 is 14 amino acids long. V lost 6 bases, J lost 10 bases, and 18 bases lay in between. CDR3 DNA: TGTGCCAGCAGCAACGGGCGGGGGTATGGAAAACTGTTTTTT. It yields the protein CASSNGRGYGKLFF.

The CDR3 region has the DNA TGTGCCAGCAGCTATCGGGCTGAAGAGACCCAGTACTTC. Translating it yields CASSYRAEETQYF. The chain uses TRBV5-4 and TRBJ2-5; D not resolved. V was trimmed by 3 bases and J by 3 bases, leaving 9 bases between them. The germline V gene encodes CDR1 SGHNT and CDR2 YYREEE (reference sequence). The CDR3 has 13 amino acids.

This chain links TRBV5-6 with TRBJ1-6, with a tentative D call TRBD1 (5 bases). The germline V gene has CDR1 SGHDT and CDR2 YYEEEE. V lost 4 bases and J lost 10, with 18 bases in between. The CDR3 spans 15 residues. CDR3 sequence reads: CASSRRGGRGSPLHF. The CDR3 region has the DNA TGTGCCAGCAGCCGACGGGGGGGTCGAGGATCACCCCTCCACTTT.

This chain links TRBV7-2 with TRBJ1-1, with no clear D. Trimming shortened V by 0 bases and J by 4 bases, and 15 bases separated the two germline ends. The CDR3 is 16 amino acids. Germline V gives CDR1 SGHTA, CDR2 FQGNSA. The CDR3 DNA reads TGTGCCAGCAGCTTAGCGCGTAACACACTACCCACTGAAGCTTTCTTT. Translating gives CASSLARNTLPTEAFF.

The gene calls are TRBV30 and TRBJ2-6, with D hard to call. The CDR3 runs to 12 residues. The germline V gene has CDR1 GTSNPN and CDR2 SVGIG (reference sequence). V gave up 3 bases and J gave up 0 bases, with 0 bases separating them. The CDR3 is CAWSSGANVLTF. The DNA of the CDR3 is TGTGCCTGGAGCTCTGGGGCCAACGTCCTGACTTTC.

The V and J genes are TRBV29-1 and TRBJ1-2; no reliable D call. In germline, CDR1 is SQVTM, CDR2 ANQGSEA. This CDR3 spans 12 amino acids. The germline V and J ends were trimmed by 0 bases and 2 bases, with 4 bases remaining between them. CDR3 bases: TGCAGCGTTGAAGATATGAACTATGGCTACACCTTC. As protein: CSVEDMNYGYTF.

The rearrangement joins TRBV18 to TRBJ2-6; possibly TRBD2 for D (6 bases). V lost 3 bases to trimming and J lost 1 base, with 16 bases between them. CDR1 is KGHSH and CDR2 is LQKENI in the germline V gene. This CDR3 spans 18 amino acids. CDR3 loop: CASSPRTGRMSGANVLTF. In DNA, the CDR3 is TGTGCCAGCTCACCCAGGACGGGGAGGATGTCTGGGGCCAACGTCCTGACTTTC. Together with reference TRBV18 and TRBJ2-6, the CDR3 gives the full variable domain: NAGVMQNPRHLVRRRGQEARLRCSPMKGHSHVYWYRQLPEEGLKFMVYLQKENIIDESGMPKERFSAEFPKEGPSILRIQQVVRGDSAAYFCASSPRTGRMSGANVLTFGAGSRLTVL.

The genes are TRBV29-1 and TRBJ2-1; D remains unclear. Germline assignment: CDR1 SQVTM and CDR2 ANQGSEA. The CDR3 runs 11 residues. V lost 7 bases and J lost 5, with 9 bases in between. CDR3 coding DNA: TGCAGCGAAGAGGTCGACAATGAGCAGTTCTTC. This codes for CSEEVDNEQFF.

This chain joins TRBV30 and TRBJ1-1; 7 bases align to TRBD1. The CDR3 length is 11 residues. Trimming at V came to 4 bases and at J to 9 bases, leaving 5 bases not matched to a gene. The V gene's germline CDR1 is GTSNPN and CDR2 SVGIG (reference sequence). CDR3 protein: CAWNRDRKAFF. CDR3 DNA: TGTGCCTGGAATAGGGACAGAAAAGCTTTCTTT.

The V and J genes are TRBV2 and TRBJ1-5; 10 positions agree with TRBD1. Germline trimming cut 8 bases from V and 2 bases from J; bases unmatched to any gene: 6. The CDR3 contains 15 residues. Germline V lookup: CDR1 SNHLY, CDR2 FYNNEI. CDR3 in DNA: TGTGCCAGCCGACAGGGGGCTTTTGGCAATCAGCCCCAGCATTTT. This translates into CASRQGAFGNQPQHF.

The chain joins TRBV28 to TRBJ1-1; TRBD1 is a possible D gene (6 bases). Germline V CDR1 and CDR2: MDHEN, SYDVKM. The CDR3 extends over 14 amino acids. V was shortened by 3 bases and J by 4 bases, with 12 bases between the two germline ends. DNA of the CDR3: TGTGCCAGCAGTTTTTGGGGGCGCGGCACTGAAGCTTTCTTT. It encodes CASSFWGRGTEAFF. The variable domain in full, completed from reference TRBV28 and TRBJ1-1, reads DVKVTQSSRYLVKRTGEKVFLECVQDMDHENMFWYRQDPGLGLRLIYFSYDVKMKEKGDIPEGYSVSREKKERFSLILESASTNQTSMYLCASSFWGRGTEAFFGQGTRLTVV.

This chain connects TRBV23-1 to TRBJ2-7; 9 bases agree with TRBD1. Being an ORF, TRBV23-1 has a function that is uncertain. J was trimmed by 2 bases and V by 1 base; bases with no gene match: 3. This CDR3 contains 15 residues. CDR3 DNA sequence: TGCGCCAGCAGTCAATTTGGGACAGGGACCTACGAGCAGTACTTC. Its translation is CASSQFGTGTYEQYF.